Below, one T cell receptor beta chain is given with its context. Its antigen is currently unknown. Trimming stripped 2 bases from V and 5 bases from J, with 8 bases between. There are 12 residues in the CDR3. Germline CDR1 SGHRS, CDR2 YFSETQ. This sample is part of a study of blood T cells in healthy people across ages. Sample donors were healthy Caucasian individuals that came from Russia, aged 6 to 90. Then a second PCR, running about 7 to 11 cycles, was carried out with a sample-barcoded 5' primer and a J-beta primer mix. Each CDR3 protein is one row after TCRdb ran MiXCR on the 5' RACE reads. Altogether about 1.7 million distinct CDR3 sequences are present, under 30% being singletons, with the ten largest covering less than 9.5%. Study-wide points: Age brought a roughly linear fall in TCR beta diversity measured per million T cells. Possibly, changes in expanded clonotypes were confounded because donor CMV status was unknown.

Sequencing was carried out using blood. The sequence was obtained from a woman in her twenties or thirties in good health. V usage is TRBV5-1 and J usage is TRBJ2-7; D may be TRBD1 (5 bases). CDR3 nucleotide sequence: TGCGCCAGCAGCTTCGACAGCGACGAGCAGTACTTC. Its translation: CASSFDSDEQYF.